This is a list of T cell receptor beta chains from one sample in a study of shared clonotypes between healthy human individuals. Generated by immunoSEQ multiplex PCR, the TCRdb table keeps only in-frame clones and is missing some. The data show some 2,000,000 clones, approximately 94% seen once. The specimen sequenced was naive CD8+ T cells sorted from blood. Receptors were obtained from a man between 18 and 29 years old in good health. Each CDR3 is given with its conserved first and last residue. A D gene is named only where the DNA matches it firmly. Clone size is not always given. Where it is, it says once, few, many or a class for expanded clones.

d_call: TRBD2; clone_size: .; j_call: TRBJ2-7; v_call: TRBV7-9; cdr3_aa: CASSLSSGNPYEQYF; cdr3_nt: TGTGCCAGCAGCTTGTCTAGCGGGAACCCCTACGAGCAGTACTTC
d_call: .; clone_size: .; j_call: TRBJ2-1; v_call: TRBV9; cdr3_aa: CASSVGAGNEQFF; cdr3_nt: TGTGCCAGCAGCGTGGGGGCGGGCAATGAGCAGTTCTTC
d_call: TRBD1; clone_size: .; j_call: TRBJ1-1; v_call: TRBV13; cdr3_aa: CASSLDGGQEAFF; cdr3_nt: TGTGCCAGCAGCTTAGATGGGGGACAGGAAGCTTTCTTT
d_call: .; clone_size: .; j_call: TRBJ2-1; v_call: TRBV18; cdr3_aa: CASSPGLGPEQFF; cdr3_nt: TGTGCCAGCTCACCGGGACTGGGGCCCGAGCAGTTCTTC
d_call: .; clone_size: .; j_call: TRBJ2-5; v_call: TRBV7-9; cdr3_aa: CASSLGWVPAREETQYF; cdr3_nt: TGTGCCAGCAGCTTAGGATGGGTACCCGCCCGGGAAGAGACCCAGTACTTC
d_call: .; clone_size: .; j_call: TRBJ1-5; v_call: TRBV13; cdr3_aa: CASSLRGREGHQPQHF; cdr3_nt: TGTGCCAGCAGCTTACGTGGAAGGGAGGGCCATCAGCCCCAGCATTTT
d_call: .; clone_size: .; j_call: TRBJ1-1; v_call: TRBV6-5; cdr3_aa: CASSYQGKAFF; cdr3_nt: TGTGCCAGCAGTTATCAGGGGAAAGCTTTCTTT
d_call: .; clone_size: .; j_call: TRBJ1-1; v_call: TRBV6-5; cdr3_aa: CASSYEQAEVTEAFF; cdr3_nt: TGTGCCAGCAGTTACGAACAGGCTGAGGTCACTGAAGCTTTCTTT
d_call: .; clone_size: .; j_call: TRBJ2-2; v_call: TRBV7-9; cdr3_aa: CASSPAGTPGELFF; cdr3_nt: TGTGCCAGCAGCCCAGCCGGGACCCCCGGGGAGCTGTTTTTT
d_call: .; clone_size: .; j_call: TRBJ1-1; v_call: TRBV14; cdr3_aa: CASSPFRGSLEAFF; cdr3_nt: TGTGCCAGCAGCCCCTTCCGGGGTTCCCTTGAAGCTTTCTTT
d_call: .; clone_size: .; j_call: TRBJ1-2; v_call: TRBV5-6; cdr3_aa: CASSLERDPYGYTF; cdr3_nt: TGTGCCAGCAGCTTGGAACGGGACCCCTATGGCTACACCTTC
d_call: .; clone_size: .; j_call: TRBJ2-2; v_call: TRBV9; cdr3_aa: CASSAGDSLAGELFF; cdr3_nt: TGTGCCAGCAGCGCCGGGGACTCCCTGGCCGGGGAGCTGTTTTTT
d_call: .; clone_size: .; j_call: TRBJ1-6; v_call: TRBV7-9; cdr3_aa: CASSLVGSLEPLHF; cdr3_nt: TGTGCCAGCAGCTTAGTAGGATCCCTCGAACCCCTCCACTTT
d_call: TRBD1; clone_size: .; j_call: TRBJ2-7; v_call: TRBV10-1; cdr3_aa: CASSRDRDAYEQYF; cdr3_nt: TGCGCCAGCAGCCGGGACAGGGACGCCTACGAGCAGTACTTC
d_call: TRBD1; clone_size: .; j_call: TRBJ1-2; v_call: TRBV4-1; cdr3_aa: CASTLRQGGNYGYTF; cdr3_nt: TGCGCCAGCACCTTAAGACAGGGTGGCAACTATGGCTACACCTTC
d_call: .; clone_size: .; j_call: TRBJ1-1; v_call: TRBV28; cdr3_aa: CASSIWGNTEAFF; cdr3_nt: TGTGCCAGCAGTATCTGGGGGAACACTGAAGCTTTCTTT
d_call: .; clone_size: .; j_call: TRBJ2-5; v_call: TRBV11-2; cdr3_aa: CASSLALGQYQETQYF; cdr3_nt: TGTGCCAGCAGCTTAGCTTTAGGCCAGTACCAAGAGACCCAGTACTTC
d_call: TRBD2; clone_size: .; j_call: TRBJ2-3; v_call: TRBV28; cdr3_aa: CASSGGTSGSPSTDTQYF; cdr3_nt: TGTGCCAGCAGTGGGGGGACTAGCGGGAGCCCTAGCACAGATACGCAGTATTTT
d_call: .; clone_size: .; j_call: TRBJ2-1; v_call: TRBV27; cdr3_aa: CASSTTGVAGINNEQFF; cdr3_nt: TGTGCCAGCAGCACCACTGGCGTGGCGGGAATAAACAATGAGCAGTTCTTC
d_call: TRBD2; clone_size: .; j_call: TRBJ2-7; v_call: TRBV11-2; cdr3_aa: CASSERLADYEQYF; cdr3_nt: TGTGCCAGCAGCGAACGACTAGCGGACTACGAGCAGTACTTC
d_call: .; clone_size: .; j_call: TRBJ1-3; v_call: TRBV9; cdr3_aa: CASSFRAPGNTIYF; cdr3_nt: TGTGCCAGCAGCTTTCGGGCCCCTGGAAACACCATATATTTT
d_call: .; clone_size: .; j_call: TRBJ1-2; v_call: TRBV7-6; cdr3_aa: CASSPGRGLYGYTF; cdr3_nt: TGTGCCAGCAGCCCCGGACGGGGACTATATGGCTACACCTTC
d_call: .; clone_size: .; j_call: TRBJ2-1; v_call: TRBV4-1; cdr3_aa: CASSHRTMYNEQFF; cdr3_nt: TGCGCCAGCAGCCATAGGACTATGTACAATGAGCAGTTCTTC
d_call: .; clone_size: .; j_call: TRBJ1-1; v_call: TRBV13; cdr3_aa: CASSLIEGGGTEAFF; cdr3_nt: TGTGCCAGCAGCTTAATAGAGGGAGGTGGAACTGAAGCTTTCTTT
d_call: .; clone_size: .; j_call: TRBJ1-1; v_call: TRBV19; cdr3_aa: CASRFGGPTEAFF; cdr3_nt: TGTGCCAGTCGTTTTGGGGGGCCCACTGAAGCTTTCTTT
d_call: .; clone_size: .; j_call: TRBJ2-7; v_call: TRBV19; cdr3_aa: CASSPVLGTYEQYF; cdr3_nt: TGTGCCAGTAGTCCCGTTTTGGGAACCTACGAGCAGTACTTC
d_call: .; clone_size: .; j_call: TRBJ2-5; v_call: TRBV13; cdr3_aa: CASSSRVKGETQYF; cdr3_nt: TGTGCCAGCAGCTCCAGGGTAAAGGGGGAGACCCAGTACTTC
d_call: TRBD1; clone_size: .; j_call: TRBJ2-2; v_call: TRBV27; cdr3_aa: CASSGGTGMLGGELFF; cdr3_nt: TGTGCCAGCAGTGGAGGGACAGGGATGCTTGGCGGGGAGCTGTTTTTT
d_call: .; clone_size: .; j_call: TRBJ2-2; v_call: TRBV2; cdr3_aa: CASSEALRNTGLDTGELFF; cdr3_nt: TGTGCCAGCAGTGAAGCGCTGAGGAATACAGGGTTGGACACCGGGGAGCTGTTTTTT
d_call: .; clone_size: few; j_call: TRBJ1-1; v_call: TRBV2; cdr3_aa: CASNTGMNTEAFF; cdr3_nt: TGTGCCAGCAACACGGGGATGAACACTGAAGCTTTCTTT
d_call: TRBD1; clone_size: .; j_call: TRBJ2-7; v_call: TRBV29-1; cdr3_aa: CSPGMTGQAHEQYF; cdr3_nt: TGCAGCCCCGGTATGACAGGACAGGCCCACGAGCAGTACTTC
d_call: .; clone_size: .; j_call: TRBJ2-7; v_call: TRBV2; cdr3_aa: CASGGVEGLSYEQYF; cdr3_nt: TGTGCCAGCGGCGGGGTCGAGGGACTGAGCTACGAGCAGTACTTC
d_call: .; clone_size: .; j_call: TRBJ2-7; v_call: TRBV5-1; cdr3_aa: CASSSDRAGYEQYF; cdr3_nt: TGCGCCAGCAGCTCGGACCGGGCCGGCTACGAGCAGTACTTC
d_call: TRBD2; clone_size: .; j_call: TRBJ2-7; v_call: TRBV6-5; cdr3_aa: CASRRGNSYEQYF; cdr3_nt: TGTGCCAGCAGGCGGGGGAACTCCTACGAGCAGTACTTC
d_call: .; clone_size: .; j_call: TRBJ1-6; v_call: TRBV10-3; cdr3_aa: CAISDGMGDNSPLHF; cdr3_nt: TGTGCCATCAGTGACGGTATGGGCGATAATTCACCCCTCCACTTT
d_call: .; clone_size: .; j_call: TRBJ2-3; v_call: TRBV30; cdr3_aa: CAWAVHSTDTQYF; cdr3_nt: TGTGCCTGGGCGGTGCATAGCACAGATACGCAGTATTTT
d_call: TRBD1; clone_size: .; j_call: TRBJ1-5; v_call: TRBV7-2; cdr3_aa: CARRGGTAYNQPQHF; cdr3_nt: TGTGCCAGAAGGGGCGGGACAGCTTACAATCAGCCCCAGCATTTT
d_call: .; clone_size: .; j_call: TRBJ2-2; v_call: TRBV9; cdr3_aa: CASSVVAQLHTGELFF; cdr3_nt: TGTGCCAGCAGCGTAGTGGCCCAACTACACACCGGGGAGCTGTTTTTT
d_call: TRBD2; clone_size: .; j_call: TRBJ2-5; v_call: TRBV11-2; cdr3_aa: CASSPGTSGFYETQYF; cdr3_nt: TGTGCCAGCAGCCCCGGGACTAGCGGGTTCTATGAGACCCAGTACTTC
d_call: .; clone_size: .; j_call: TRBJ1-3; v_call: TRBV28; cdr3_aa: CASRRRLGGNTIYF; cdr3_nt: TGTGCCAGCAGGCGGAGGCTCGGTGGAAACACCATATATTTT
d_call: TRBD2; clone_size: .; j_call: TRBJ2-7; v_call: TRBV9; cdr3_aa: CASSSREGWDEQYF; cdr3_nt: TGTGCCAGCAGCTCCCGGGAGGGGTGGGACGAGCAGTACTTC
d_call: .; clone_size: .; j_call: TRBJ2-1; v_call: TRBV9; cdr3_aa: CASSEGEANEQFF; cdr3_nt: TGTGCCAGCAGCGAGGGGGAGGCCAATGAGCAGTTCTTC
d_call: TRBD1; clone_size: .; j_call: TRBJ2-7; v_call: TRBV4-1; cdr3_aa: CASSHGTGSSYEQYF; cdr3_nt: TGCGCCAGCAGCCACGGGACAGGGAGCTCCTACGAGCAGTACTTC
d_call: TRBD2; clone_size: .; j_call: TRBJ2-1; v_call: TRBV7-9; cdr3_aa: CASSRGLAGEVYNEQFF; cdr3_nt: TGTGCCAGCAGCCGAGGACTAGCGGGAGAGGTCTACAATGAGCAGTTCTTC
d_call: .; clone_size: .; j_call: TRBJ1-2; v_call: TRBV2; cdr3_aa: CATRGGTGYGYTF; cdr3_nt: TGTGCCACCCGCGGGGGCACCGGCTATGGCTACACCTTC
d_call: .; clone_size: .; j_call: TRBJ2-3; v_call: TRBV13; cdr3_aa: CASSFRFEDPSTDTQYF; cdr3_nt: TGTGCCAGCAGCTTTCGATTTGAGGACCCGAGCACAGATACGCAGTATTTT
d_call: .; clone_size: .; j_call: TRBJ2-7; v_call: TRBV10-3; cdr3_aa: CAISELAEQYF; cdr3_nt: TGTGCCATCAGTGAGCTAGCCGAGCAGTACTTC
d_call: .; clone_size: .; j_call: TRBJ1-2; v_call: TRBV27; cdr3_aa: CASSFAPGDYGYTF; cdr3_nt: TGTGCCAGCAGTTTTGCCCCTGGGGACTATGGCTACACCTTC
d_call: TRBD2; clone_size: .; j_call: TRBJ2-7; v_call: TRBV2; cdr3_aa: CASSESSGSSSYEQYF; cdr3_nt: TGTGCCAGCAGTGAGTCTAGCGGCTCCAGCTCCTACGAGCAGTACTTC
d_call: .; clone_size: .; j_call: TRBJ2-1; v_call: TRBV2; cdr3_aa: CASSGSGTQEQFF; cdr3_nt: TGTGCCAGCAGTGGATCCGGGACCCAAGAGCAGTTCTTC
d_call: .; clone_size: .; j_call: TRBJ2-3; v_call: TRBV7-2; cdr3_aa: CASSAAFVGDTQYF; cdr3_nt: TGTGCCAGCAGCGCCGCTTTCGTCGGGGATACGCAGTATTTT
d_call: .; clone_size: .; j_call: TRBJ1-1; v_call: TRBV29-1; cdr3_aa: CSVDGARQGVNTEAFF; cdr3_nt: TGCAGCGTTGACGGCGCACGTCAGGGAGTGAACACTGAAGCTTTCTTT
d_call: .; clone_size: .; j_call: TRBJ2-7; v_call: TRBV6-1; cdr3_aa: CASSELGAEEQYF; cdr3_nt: TGTGCCAGCAGTGAACTGGGGGCAGAGGAGCAGTACTTC
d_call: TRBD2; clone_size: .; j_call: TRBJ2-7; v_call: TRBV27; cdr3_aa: CASSFLRTSGSLSYEQYF; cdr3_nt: TGTGCCAGCAGTTTCTTGCGAACTAGCGGGAGCCTGTCCTACGAGCAGTACTTC